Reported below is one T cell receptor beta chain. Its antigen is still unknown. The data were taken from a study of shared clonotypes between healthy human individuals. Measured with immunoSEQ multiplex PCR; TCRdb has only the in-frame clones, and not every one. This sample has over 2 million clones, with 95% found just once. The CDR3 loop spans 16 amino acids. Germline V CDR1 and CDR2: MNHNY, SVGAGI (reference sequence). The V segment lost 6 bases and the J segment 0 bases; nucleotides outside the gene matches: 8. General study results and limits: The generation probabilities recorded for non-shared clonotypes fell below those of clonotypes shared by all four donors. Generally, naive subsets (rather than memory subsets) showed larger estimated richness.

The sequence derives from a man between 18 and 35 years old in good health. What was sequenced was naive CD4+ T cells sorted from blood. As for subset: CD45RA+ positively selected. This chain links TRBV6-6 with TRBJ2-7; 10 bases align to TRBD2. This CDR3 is CASRSSSGGTSYEQYF. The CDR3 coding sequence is TGTGCCAGCAGGTCGTCTAGCGGGGGCACCTCCTACGAGCAGTACTTC.